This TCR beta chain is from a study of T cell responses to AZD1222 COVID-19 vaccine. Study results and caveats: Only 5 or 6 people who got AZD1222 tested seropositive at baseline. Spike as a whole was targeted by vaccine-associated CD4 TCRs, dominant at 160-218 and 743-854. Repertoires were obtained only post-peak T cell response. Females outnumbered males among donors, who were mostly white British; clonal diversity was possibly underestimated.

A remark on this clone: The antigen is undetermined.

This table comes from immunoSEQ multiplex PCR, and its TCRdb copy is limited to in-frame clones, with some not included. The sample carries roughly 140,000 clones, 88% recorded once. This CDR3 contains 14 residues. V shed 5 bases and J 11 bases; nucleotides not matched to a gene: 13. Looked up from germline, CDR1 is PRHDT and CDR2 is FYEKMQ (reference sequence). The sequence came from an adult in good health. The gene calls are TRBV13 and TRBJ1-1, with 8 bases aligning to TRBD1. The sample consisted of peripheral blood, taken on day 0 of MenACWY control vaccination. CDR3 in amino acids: CASSIYRQGRGAFF. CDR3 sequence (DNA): TGTGCCAGCAGCATATACAGACAGGGGCGCGGTGCTTTCTTT.